These 15 T cell receptor beta chains share one sample of origin, sequenced in a study of blood T cells in healthy people across ages. With a J-beta primer mix and a sample-barcoded 5' primer, a second PCR ran roughly 6 to 11 cycles. TCRdb re-analysed the 5' RACE reads in MiXCR, keeping a single row per CDR3 protein. The sample has around 1,500,000 distinct CDR3 sequences; about 40% are singletons. Input material: blood. The source of these receptors is a woman under 30 in good health.

The CDR3 DNA reads TGTGCCAGCAGCAAGAAAGGGACAGGGGCTTCACCCCTCCACTTT. Its protein is CASSKKGTGASPLHF. The V and J genes are TRBV7-9 and TRBJ1-6, with TRBD1 identical over 10 bases. V shed 5 bases, J shed 9 bases, and the junction held 7 bases outside the gene matches. Germline V lookup: CDR1 SEHNR, CDR2 FQNEAQ (reference sequence). The CDR3 runs to 15 residues.

This rearrangement joins TRBV27 to TRBJ2-1, with 8 bases aligning to TRBD2. V lost 6 bases to trimming and J lost 6 bases; unmatched junction nucleotides: 10. The CDR3 length is 15 residues. CDR1 is MNHEY, CDR2 SMNVEV, per germline (reference sequence). CDR3 in DNA: TGTGCCAGCAGAAGCGAGCGGGGGCTTCTCAATGAGCAGTTCTTC. Its translation is CASRSERGLLNEQFF.

The rearrangement links TRBV6-5 to TRBJ1-2; D unclear. This CDR3 has 16 amino acids. Germline V gives CDR1 MNHEY, CDR2 SVGAGI. The V and J ends lost 0 bases and 5 bases respectively, with 16 bases between them. CDR3 nucleotide sequence: TGTGCCAGCAGTTACTCGAAATCCAGCACCTCTTATGGCTACACCTTC. It encodes CASSYSKSSTSYGYTF.

This clonotype has more than one count but fewer than ten. The gene calls are TRBV7-2 and TRBJ2-3; 8 bases are a match to TRBD2. The CDR3 length is 15 residues. Germline CDR1 SGHTA, CDR2 FQGNSA. V trimming: 0 bases; J trimming: 6 bases; junction bases outside the gene matches: 5. The CDR3 here is CASSLAGRARDTQYF. The CDR3 DNA reads as TGTGCCAGCAGCTTAGCCGGGAGGGCCAGGGATACGCAGTATTTT.

This clonotype has only a few counts. This rearrangement joins TRBV27 to TRBJ2-7; D is unclear. Trimming stripped 9 bases from V and 9 bases from J, with 21 bases between. The CDR3 contains 13 residues. CDR1 is MNHEY and CDR2 is SMNVEV in the germline V gene (reference sequence). The CDR3 bases are TGTGCCAGACCCGGTACTGGTTTTTCGCGGCAGTACTTC. As protein: CARPGTGFSRQYF.

The chain joins TRBV29-1 to TRBJ2-1; D unresolved. Germline-derived CDR1 and CDR2 are SQVTM and ANQGSEA. The CDR3 totals 13 residues. Trimming cost V 4 bases and J 7 bases, with 14 bases left between them. The CDR3 loop is CSVGQVSQNEQFF. For the CDR3, the DNA is TGCAGCGTTGGGCAGGTCAGTCAAAATGAGCAGTTCTTC.

The chain joins TRBV10-2 to TRBJ2-5; TRBD1 aligns across 8 bases. After removal of 6 bases from V and 2 bases from J, the junction contained 5 bases not matched to a gene. Germline V gene data show CDR1 as WSHSY and CDR2 as SAAADI. This CDR3 spans 14 amino acids. The CDR3 nucleotides are TGCGCCAGCAGCACCGACAGGGGACAAGAGACCCAGTACTTC. Translating gives CASSTDRGQETQYF.

A note on this clonotype: One end of the junction varies from germline; a read error may be responsible. The chain couples TRBV5-1 to TRBJ2-2; no clear D. The germline gives CDR1 SGHRS, CDR2 YFSETQ. The CDR3 has 15 amino acids. The DNA of the CDR3 is TGCGCCAACAGCTTGCTCAACATGAGAACCGGGGAGCTGTTTTTT. Its translation: CANSLLNMRTGELFF.

This clonotype has only a few counts. The chain employs TRBV7-2 and TRBJ1-2, with TRBD1 identical over 7 bases. The germline V gene encodes CDR1 SGHTA and CDR2 FQGNSA. The trim removed 5 bases at V and 4 bases at J, leaving 10 bases unmatched. The CDR3 has 15 residues. CDR3 in DNA: TGTGCCAGCAGCCCGTACAGGGGAGATATCTATGGCTACACCTTC. Protein product: CASSPYRGDIYGYTF.

V and J are TRBV6-6 and TRBJ1-2; no definite D call. The germline V gene encodes CDR1 MNHNY and CDR2 SVGAGI (reference sequence). V lost 2 bases and J 6 bases, leaving 7 bases between the germline ends. CDR3 length: 12 residues. CDR3 in DNA: TGTGCCAGCAGTTACAGGGTTAATGGCTACACCTTC. It yields the protein CASSYRVNGYTF.

The rearrangement links TRBV2 to TRBJ2-3; the match to TRBD2 covers 12 bases. CDR3 length: 15 residues. V was pared by 5 bases and J by 6 bases, with 6 bases of the junction left unmatched. The germline V gene encodes CDR1 SNHLY and CDR2 FYNNEI. Here the CDR3 DNA reads TGTGCCAGCAGTCCTAGCGGGAGGGCCTGGGATACGCAGTATTTT. Its translation: CASSPSGRAWDTQYF.

A few counts support this clonotype. The chain joins TRBV5-1 to TRBJ2-1; possible D gene TRBD2, 5 bases. The CDR3 consists of 16 residues. CDR1 is SGHRS and CDR2 is YFSETQ in the germline V gene. Trimming took off 1 base at V and 3 bases at J, with 14 bases between the two ends. CDR3 loop: CASSLLSEGLYNEQFF. The CDR3 bases are TGCGCCAGCAGCTTGCTTAGCGAAGGACTCTACAATGAGCAGTTCTTC.

This sequence joins TRBV3-1 and TRBJ2-5, with 7 bases that match TRBD2. V dropped 8 bases and J dropped 2; count of bases not matched to a gene: 5. This CDR3 contains 13 residues. Germline V gene sequence: CDR1 LGHDT, CDR2 YNNKEL (reference sequence). CDR3 residues: CASHLAAQETQYF. In DNA, the CDR3 is TGTGCCAGCCACCTAGCGGCACAAGAGACCCAGTACTTC.

This clonotype was seen only a few times. The chain employs TRBV4-2 and TRBJ2-7, with 13 bases identical to TRBD2. This CDR3 is 16 amino acids long. Trimming at V came to 0 bases and at J to 1 base, leaving 0 bases not matched to a gene. CDR1 is LGHNA and CDR2 is YNFKEQ in the germline V gene. The CDR3 reads CASSQETSGGSYEQYF. The CDR3, as DNA: TGTGCCAGCAGCCAAGAGACTAGCGGGGGGTCCTACGAGCAGTACTTC.

The chain uses TRBV7-9 and TRBJ2-1; possible D gene TRBD1, 6 bases. The CDR3 loop spans 13 amino acids. The V end lost 7 bases, the J end lost 9 bases, and 16 bases lay between the germline ends. Germline CDR1 reads SEHNR; CDR2 reads FQNEAQ (reference sequence). CDR3 region: CASTLGALGEQFF. For the CDR3, the DNA is TGTGCCAGCACCCTGGGGGCTCTAGGTGAGCAGTTCTTC.